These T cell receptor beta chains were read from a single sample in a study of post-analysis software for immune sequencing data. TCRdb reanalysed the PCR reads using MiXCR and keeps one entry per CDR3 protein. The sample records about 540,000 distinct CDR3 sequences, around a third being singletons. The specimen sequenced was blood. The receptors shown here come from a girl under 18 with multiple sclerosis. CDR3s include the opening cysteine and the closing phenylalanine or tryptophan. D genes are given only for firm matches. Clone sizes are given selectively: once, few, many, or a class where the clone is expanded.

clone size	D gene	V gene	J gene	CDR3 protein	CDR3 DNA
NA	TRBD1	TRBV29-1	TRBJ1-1	CSAIQGAENTEAFF	TGCAGCGCCATACAGGGGGCAGAGAACACTGAAGCTTTCTTT
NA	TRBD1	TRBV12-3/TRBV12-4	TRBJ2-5	CASSLAGQRETQYF	TGTGCCAGCAGTTTAGCGGGACAGAGGGAGACCCAGTACTTC
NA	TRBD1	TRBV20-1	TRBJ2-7	CSARRRGQGVAEQYF	TGCAGTGCTAGAAGGAGAGGACAGGGGGTCGCCGAGCAGTACTTC
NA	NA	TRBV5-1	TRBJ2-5	CASNRAGETQYF	TGCGCCAGCAACCGCGCCGGCGAGACCCAGTACTTC
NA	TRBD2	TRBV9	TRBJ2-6	CASSVGSGGGSGANVLTF	TGTGCCAGCAGCGTAGGCAGCGGGGGGGGCTCTGGGGCCAACGTCCTGACTTTC
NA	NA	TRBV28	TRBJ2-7	CASSPLGPSEQYF	TGTGCCAGCAGTCCCCTCGGGCCGTCCGAGCAGTACTTC
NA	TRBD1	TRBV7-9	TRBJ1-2	CASSLPRGQGQYGYTF	TGTGCCAGCAGCTTACCTAGGGGACAGGGACAGTATGGCTACACCTTC
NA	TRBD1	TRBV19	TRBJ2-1	CASTDRDSGFDEQFF	TGTGCCAGTACCGACCGGGACAGCGGTTTTGATGAGCAGTTCTTC
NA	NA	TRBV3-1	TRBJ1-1	CASSQDLWGAMNTEAFF	TGTGCCAGCAGCCAAGATTTATGGGGAGCTATGAACACTGAAGCTTTCTTT
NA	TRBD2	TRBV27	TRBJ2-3	CASRLAGEVNTQYF	TGTGCCAGCAGGCTAGCGGGGGAGGTGAATACGCAGTATTTT
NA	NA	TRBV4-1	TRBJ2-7	CASSPAHGGTDEQYF	TGCGCCAGCAGCCCTGCACATGGAGGGACCGACGAGCAGTACTTC
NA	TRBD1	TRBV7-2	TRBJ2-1	CASSYRGGQGASYNEQFF	TGTGCCAGCAGCTATAGAGGGGGCCAGGGGGCTTCCTACAATGAGCAGTTCTTC
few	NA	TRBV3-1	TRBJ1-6	CASSLDSWSPLHF	TGTGCCAGCAGCTTAGACTCGTGGTCACCCCTCCACTTT
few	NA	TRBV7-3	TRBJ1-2	CASSPVRGYGYTF	TGTGCCAGCAGCCCTGTCAGGGGCTATGGCTACACCTTC
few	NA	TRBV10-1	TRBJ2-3	CASSVSRSTDTQYF	TGCGCCAGCAGTGTTTCCCGAAGCACAGATACGCAGTATTTT
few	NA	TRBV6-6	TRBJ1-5	CASRRGAGAHNNQPQHF	TGTGCCAGCCGGAGGGGCGCAGGGGCTCATAACAATCAGCCCCAGCATTTT
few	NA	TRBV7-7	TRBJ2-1	CASSLDSPLVVGGYNEQFF	TGTGCTAGCAGCTTAGATTCCCCCTTGGTGGTAGGAGGGTACAATGAGCAGTTCTTC
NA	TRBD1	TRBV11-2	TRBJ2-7	CASSLEGQSSYEQYF	TGTGCCAGCAGCTTAGAGGGACAGAGCTCCTACGAGCAGTACTTC
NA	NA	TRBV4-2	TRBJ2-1	CASSHSRQLYNEQFF	TGTGCCAGCAGCCACTCTCGGCAGCTTTACAATGAGCAGTTCTTC
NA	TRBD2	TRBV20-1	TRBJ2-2	CSASDEPGLDTGELFF	TGCAGTGCTAGTGATGAACCGGGACTAGATACCGGGGAGCTGTTTTTT
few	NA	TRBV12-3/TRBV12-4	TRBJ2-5	CASSYLGLFETQYF	TGTGCCAGCAGCTACCTGGGTTTGTTTGAGACCCAGTACTTC
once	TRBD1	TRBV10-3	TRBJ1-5	CAISESAGGNQPQHF	TGTGCCATCAGTGAGTCGGCAGGGGGAAATCAGCCCCAGCATTTT
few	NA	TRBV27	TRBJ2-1	CASSNENREQFF	TGTGCCAGCAGTAACGAGAACAGGGAGCAGTTCTTC
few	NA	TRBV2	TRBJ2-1	CASSATGPPLDEQFF	TGTGCCAGCAGCGCCACAGGCCCACCCTTAGATGAGCAGTTCTTC
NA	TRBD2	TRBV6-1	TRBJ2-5	CASSTGLAQETQYF	TGTGCCAGCAGTACGGGACTAGCTCAAGAGACCCAGTACTTC
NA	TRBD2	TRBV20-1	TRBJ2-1	CSASDGGADYNEQFF	TGCAGTGCTAGTGACGGGGGGGCCGATTACAATGAGCAGTTCTTC
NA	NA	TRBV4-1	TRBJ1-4	CASSQGDTGPANEKLFF	TGCGCCAGCAGCCAAGGAGATACAGGACCAGCTAATGAAAAACTGTTTTTT
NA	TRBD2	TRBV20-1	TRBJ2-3	CSARVPLAGGPRRFTDTQYF	TGCAGTGCTAGAGTCCCACTAGCGGGGGGGCCAAGAAGGTTCACAGATACGCAGTATTTT
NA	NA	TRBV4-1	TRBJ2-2	CASSPPTQLFF	TGCGCCAGCAGTCCTCCGACCCAGCTGTTTTTT
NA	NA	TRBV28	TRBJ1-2	CASTPGPSAYGYTF	TGTGCCAGCACCCCTGGCCCTTCGGCCTATGGCTACACCTTC
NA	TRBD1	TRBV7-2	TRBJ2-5	CASSFLDRGQTQYF	TGTGCCAGCAGCTTCTTGGACAGGGGACAGACCCAGTACTTC
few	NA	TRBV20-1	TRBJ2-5	CSAIGGFEETQYF	TGCAGTGCTATCGGTGGCTTCGAAGAGACCCAGTACTTC
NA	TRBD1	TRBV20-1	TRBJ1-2	CSARAGDSWTGLVYGYTF	TGCAGTGCTAGAGCAGGGGACAGCTGGACAGGGCTGGTCTATGGCTACACCTTC
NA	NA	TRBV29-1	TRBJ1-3	CSVLGPLHGNTIYF	TGCAGCGTTCTCGGACCATTGCACGGAAACACCATATATTTT
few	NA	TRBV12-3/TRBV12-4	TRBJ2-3	CASSLTRQSTDTQYF	TGTGCCAGCAGTTTAACCCGACAGTCCACAGATACGCAGTATTTT
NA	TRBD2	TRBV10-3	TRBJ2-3	CAISELAGPTDTQYF	TGTGCCATCAGTGAGTTAGCGGGTCCCACAGATACGCAGTATTTT
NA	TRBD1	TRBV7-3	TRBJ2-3	CASSLGTGRSTDTQYF	TGTGCCAGCAGCTTAGGGACAGGGAGAAGCACAGATACGCAGTATTTT